The TCR beta chain described here comes from a study of blood T cell repertoires in COVID-19. Study details: The analysed material was cDNA or gDNA that came from T cells, B-cell-depleted T cells, or PBMCs.

Germline assignment: CDR1 SGDLS and CDR2 YYNGEE. V trimming: 4 bases; J trimming: 0 bases; junction bases outside the gene matches: 9. The CDR3 has 17 residues. How the authors handled the data: By means of reference gene primer amplification, nucleated cell counts were estimated. Here immunoSEQ multiplex PCR was the method, and the copy in TCRdb shows in-frame clones only, minus some. V, J and clone size are those of that table, while D and trimming were read from the DNA. The sample shows roughly 150,000 clones, approximately 77% of them seen only once. Input material: peripheral blood. This sequence was found in a woman older than 75 with active or convalescent COVID-19. The rearrangement joins TRBV9 to TRBJ2-7; 11 bases line up with TRBD2. The CDR3: CASSPRPGLAGSYEQYF. In DNA, the CDR3 is TGTGCCAGCAGCCCCCGCCCCGGACTAGCGGGCTCCTACGAGCAGTACTTC.